The 15 T cell receptor beta chains below were found in one sample sequenced in a study of radiotherapy plus CTLA-4 blockade in lung cancer. Assay used: immunoSEQ multiplex PCR; TCRdb lists only in-frame clones, some missing. The table includes 80,000 to 100,000 clones, 88% detected once. The source was peripheral blood, collected from a patient treated with radiotherapy plus ipilimumab. These receptor sequences come from a human donor with non-small cell lung cancer that progressed on radiotherapy plus ipilimumab.

V is TRBV5-1 and J is TRBJ1-1; a weak D match, TRBD1 (5 bases). V lost 4 bases and J 4 bases, leaving 17 bases between the germline ends. The CDR3 covers 15 residues. Germline V gives CDR1 SGHRS, CDR2 YFSETQ. DNA of the CDR3: TGCGCCAGCAGCGCGGGAGGGGTTTCGGGCACTGAAGCTTTCTTT. It translates to CASSAGGVSGTEAFF.

The chain recombines TRBV28 with TRBJ2-5; D is possibly TRBD2 (5 bases). The CDR3 has 14 amino acids. CDR1 is MDHEN and CDR2 is SYDVKM in the germline V gene. V was pared by 3 bases and J by 5 bases, with 13 bases between. The CDR3 sequence is CASSLPSSVETQYF. The CDR3 coding sequence is TGTGCCAGCAGTTTGCCTAGCTCGGTGGAGACCCAGTACTTC.

V and J are TRBV27 and TRBJ2-4, with D maybe TRBD1 (7 bases). The V end lost 3 bases, the J end lost 1 base, and 10 bases lay between the germline ends. Looked up from germline, CDR1 is MNHEY and CDR2 is SMNVEV (reference sequence). The CDR3 is 15 amino acids. CDR3 in amino acids: CASSLEGAAKNIQYF. DNA for the CDR3: TGTGCCAGCAGTTTGGAGGGGGCTGCCAAAAACATTCAGTACTTC.

This chain links TRBV29-1 with TRBJ1-2; tentatively, D is TRBD1 (6 bases). The ends were cut back, 1 base at V and 8 bases at J, with 26 bases in the middle. CDR1 is SQVTM and CDR2 is ANQGSEA in the germline V gene. The CDR3 loop spans 17 amino acids. This chain's CDR3 is CSVEGKLQGGGVGGYTF. The CDR3 coding sequence is TGCAGCGTTGAAGGAAAACTACAGGGAGGAGGGGTTGGAGGCTACACCTTC.

The CDR3 region has the DNA TGTGCCAGCAGCTTGGGGGGACTAGCCGAAGAGACCCAGTACTTC. As protein: CASSLGGLAEETQYF. This sequence joins TRBV5-4 and TRBJ2-5; 9 nucleotides agree with TRBD2. This CDR3 is built from 15 residues. Germline values: CDR1 SGHNT, CDR2 YYREEE (reference sequence). The V segment lost 0 bases and the J segment 3 bases; nucleotides outside the gene matches: 3.

The chain uses TRBV30 and TRBJ2-1; a possible D gene is TRBD2 (5 bases). The germline V and J ends were trimmed by 4 bases and 8 bases, with 9 bases remaining between them. The length of the CDR3 is 11 residues. From germline, CDR1 is GTSNPN and CDR2 SVGIG (reference sequence). The CDR3 DNA sequence: TGTGCCTGGAACGGAGGCGATGAGCAGTTCTTC. It specifies CAWNGGDEQFF.

This chain uses TRBV18 with TRBJ1-2; D remains unclear. Trimming removed 3 bases at V and 3 bases at J, with 8 bases between. This CDR3 contains 13 residues. Germline CDR1 reads KGHSH; CDR2 reads LQKENI. The CDR3 bases are TGTGCCAGCTCACCTAGGCAGGACTATGGCTACACCTTC. Encoded protein: CASSPRQDYGYTF.

The J gene is TRBJ2-3, the V gene TRBV9; 9 bases are a match to TRBD1. With 3 bases clipped from V and 5 bases from J, the junction kept 10 bases outside the gene matches. In germline, CDR1 is SGDLS, CDR2 YYNGEE. The CDR3 is 16 amino acids. The CDR3 is CASSAIQGAPGDTQYF. The DNA for the CDR3 is TGTGCCAGCAGCGCCATACAGGGGGCGCCTGGAGATACGCAGTATTTT.

The V and J genes are TRBV11-2 and TRBJ2-7; a weak D match, TRBD2 (6 bases). Germline lookup yields CDR1 SGHAT and CDR2 FQNNGV. V was clipped by 6 bases and J by 4 bases, with 10 bases between them. The CDR3 has 12 residues. For the CDR3, the DNA is TGTGCCAGCAGTTCGACTAGATACGAGCAGTACTTC. Its protein product is CASSSTRYEQYF. The complete variable domain, with remaining parts taken from reference TRBV11-2 and TRBJ2-7, reads EAGVAQSPRYKIIEKRQSVAFWCNPISGHATLYWYQQILGQGPKLLIQFQNNGVVDDSQLPKDRFSAERLKGVDSTLKIQPAKLEDSAVYLCASSSTRYEQYFGPGTRLTVT.

This chain connects TRBV6-5 to TRBJ2-3; D possibly corresponds to TRBD1 (5 bases). Germline V gene sequence: CDR1 MNHEY, CDR2 SVGAGI. The length of the CDR3 is 14 residues. V was pared by 9 bases and J by 4 bases, with 17 bases between. The CDR3 is CASKQGAGSDTQYF. Written as DNA, the CDR3 is TGTGCCAGTAAACAAGGGGCAGGCTCAGATACGCAGTATTTT.

This chain uses TRBV5-1 with TRBJ2-7; 9 nucleotides agree with TRBD1. The CDR3 is 15 amino acids. Losses at the gene ends were 4 bases for V and 0 bases for J; bases not matched to a gene: 5. From germline, CDR1 is SGHRS and CDR2 YFSETQ. CDR3 sequence reads: CASSPGQGSSYEQYF. In DNA, the CDR3 is TGCGCCAGCAGCCCGGGACAGGGCAGCTCCTACGAGCAGTACTTC.

The rearrangement joins TRBV4-1 to TRBJ2-5, with 13 bases lining up with TRBD2. This CDR3 comprises 18 residues. Looked up from germline, CDR1 is MGHRA and CDR2 is YSYEKL. Germline trimming cut 1 base from V and 5 bases from J; bases unmatched to any gene: 10. The CDR3 region is CASSQAAGLAGLGETQYF. For the CDR3, the DNA is TGCGCCAGCAGCCAAGCCGCGGGACTAGCGGGATTGGGGGAGACCCAGTACTTC.

This chain joins TRBV7-2 and TRBJ2-5; TRBD2 matches at 11 bases. This CDR3 has 15 amino acids. Germline trimming cut 1 base from V and 5 bases from J; bases unmatched to any gene: 3. Germline V gives CDR1 SGHTA, CDR2 FQGNSA. The DNA of the CDR3 is TGTGCCAGCAGCTTAGGACTAGCGGGAAGGGAGACCCAGTACTTC. Translating it yields CASSLGLAGRETQYF.

V usage is TRBV6-1 and J usage is TRBJ2-2; D not certain. This CDR3 is 14 amino acids long. V was trimmed by 6 bases and J by 5 bases, leaving 13 bases between them. CDR1 is MNHNS, CDR2 SASEGT, per germline. For the CDR3, the DNA is TGTGCCAGCAGCCAGGCCTCGAGGACCGGGGAGCTGTTTTTT. As protein: CASSQASRTGELFF.

The V and J genes are TRBV10-2 and TRBJ2-1; D possibly corresponds to TRBD2 (5 bases). The length of the CDR3 is 16 residues. The V gene's germline CDR1 is WSHSY and CDR2 SAAADI. Trimming took off 3 bases at V and 0 bases at J, with 12 bases between the two ends. The CDR3 sequence is CASSDPSTYSYNEQFF. For the CDR3, the DNA is TGCGCCAGCAGTGACCCTAGCACCTACTCCTACAATGAGCAGTTCTTC.